Here is one T cell receptor (beta chain) with its context. The entry originates in a study of OX40 agonist ivuxolimab in advanced cancers. Study-wide background: Partial responses were achieved by three patients, of whom one had hepatocellular carcinoma and two had cutaneous melanoma.

CDR1 SGHVS and CDR2 FQNEAQ come from the germline V gene. Trimming cost V 2 bases and J 1 base, with 5 bases left between them. The CDR3 has 13 amino acids. Using immunoSEQ multiplex PCR, the repertoire was profiled, and TCRdb retains in-frame clones only, with some absent. The sample has about 17,000 clones; roughly 78% are singletons. This chain connects TRBV7-8 to TRBJ1-1; D is uncertain. The receptor was isolated from an adult with an advanced solid tumor such as melanoma, head and neck, liver or kidney cancer. The starting material was CD4+ or CD8+ T cells sorted from blood, obtained in a trial of the OX40 agonist ivuxolimab. For the CDR3, the DNA is TGTGCCAGCAGCTTAAGTTGGAACACTGAAGCTTTCTTT. This encodes CASSLSWNTEAFF.